The 26 T cell receptor beta chains below all came from one sample that was sequenced in a study of T-cell memory formation after mild COVID-19. TCRdb fed the 5' RACE reads into MiXCR, producing one record per CDR3 protein. The repertoire holds 110,000 or so distinct CDR3 sequences, with 18% as singletons. The sample taken for sequencing was PBMCs or a T cell subset sorted from them (not recorded which). The source of these receptors is a man younger than 35 who had mild COVID-19 (a few samples of this study predate the infection). Cell type and time point are not known.

This clonotype has more than one count but fewer than ten. V gene TRBV5-1 combines with J gene TRBJ2-1, with TRBD2 matching 7 bases. The CDR3 has 15 amino acids. V lost 0 bases and J lost 8; bases outside the gene matches: 8. Germline V CDR1 and CDR2: SGHRS, YFSETQ. The CDR3 protein is CASSLVAGNQHEQFF. The CDR3 DNA follows: TGCGCCAGCAGCTTGGTAGCGGGCAACCAACATGAGCAGTTCTTC.

This clonotype was seen a few times. V usage is TRBV5-5 and J usage is TRBJ2-5, with 7 bases matching TRBD2. The CDR3 covers 14 residues. The germline gives CDR1 SGHKS, CDR2 YYEKEE (reference sequence). V gave up 4 bases and J gave up 3 bases; unmatched junction bases: 6. The CDR3 DNA sequence: TGTGCCAGCAGCAAACCGGGACTAAAAGAGACCCAGTACTTC. Translated: CASSKPGLKETQYF.

This clonotype was found many times. The V call is TRBV11-1, the J call TRBJ2-5; 14 bases fit TRBD2. V lost 5 bases, J lost 1 base, and 3 bases stayed unmatched. Per germline, CDR1 SGHAT and CDR2 FQDESV (reference sequence). The CDR3 length is 16 residues. The CDR3 DNA reads as TGTGCCAGCAGCCCCGGACTAGCGGGGGGCCAAGAGACCCAGTACTTC. It codes for CASSPGLAGGQETQYF.

This clonotype was recorded a few times. The CDR3 region is CASRQTGLNTEAFF. As DNA, the CDR3 is TGTGCCAGCAGGCAGACAGGGTTGAACACTGAAGCTTTCTTT. V gene TRBV12-3 or TRBV12-4 combines with J gene TRBJ1-1; TRBD1 matches at 7 bases. The J segment lost 0 bases and the V segment lost 6 bases, leaving 4 bases of the junction unmatched. This CDR3 has 14 amino acids.

This clonotype was counted a few times. V is TRBV10-3 and J is TRBJ2-7; 10 positions agree with TRBD1. CDR1 is ENHRY and CDR2 is SYGVKD in the germline V gene. The CDR3 runs 15 residues. V was pared by 6 bases and J by 0 bases, with 5 bases of the junction left unmatched. The CDR3 region has the DNA TGTGCCATCAGCGAAGGACAGGGGGACTCCTACGAGCAGTACTTC. Its translation is CAISEGQGDSYEQYF.

In its sample, this clonotype was seen a few times. The V call is TRBV5-1, the J call TRBJ1-1, with 7 bases identical to TRBD1. In germline, CDR1 is SGHRS, CDR2 YFSETQ. The CDR3 spans 15 residues. With V trimmed by 4 bases and J by 3 bases, 9 bases remained unmatched. The CDR3 region has the DNA TGCGCCAGCAGCGAGAAGACAGGGATGGACACTGAAGCTTTCTTT. As protein: CASSEKTGMDTEAFF.

This clonotype appeared many times. The chain employs TRBV7-8 and TRBJ2-3, with TRBD1 as a possible D gene (5 bases). The germline V and J ends were trimmed by 5 bases and 6 bases, with 12 bases remaining between them. The CDR3 is 13 residues long. Germline-derived CDR1 and CDR2 are SGHVS and FQNEAQ. CDR3 protein: CASSPPRADTQYF. The CDR3 nucleotides are TGTGCCAGCAGCCCCCCCAGGGCGGATACGCAGTATTTT. The whole variable domain, filled in from reference TRBV7-8 and TRBJ2-3, reads GAGVSQSPRYKVAKRGQDVALRCDPISGHVSLFWYQQALGQGPEFLTYFQNEAQLDKSGLPSDRFFAERPEGSVSTLKIQRTQQEDSAVYLCASSPPRADTQYFGPGTRLTVL.

This clonotype appeared a few times. The gene calls are TRBV20-1 and TRBJ1-5, with TRBD1 identical over 9 bases. Germline V gene sequence: CDR1 DFQATT, CDR2 SNEGSKA (reference sequence). This CDR3 is built from 15 residues. After removal of 6 bases from V and 2 bases from J, the junction contained 8 bases not matched to a gene. CDR3 amino acids: CSALQGATGNQPQHF. The CDR3 nucleotides are TGCAGTGCCCTACAGGGGGCTACGGGCAATCAGCCCCAGCATTTT.

This clonotype was seen more than once but under ten times. The chain has TRBV4-3 and TRBJ1-2; D call uncertain. The CDR3 sequence is 14 residues long. Trimming removed 0 bases at V and 8 bases at J, with 13 bases between. Germline lookup yields CDR1 LGHNA and CDR2 YSLEER. This CDR3 is CASSQEAISVGYTF. CDR3 DNA: TGCGCCAGCAGCCAAGAGGCGATATCCGTGGGCTACACCTTC.

The chain recombines TRBV4-1 with TRBJ1-2; the D is unclear. The CDR3 runs to 17 residues. Germline V gives CDR1 MGHRA, CDR2 YSYEKL. The V end was cut by 2 bases, the J end by 0 bases, with 16 bases between. The CDR3 is CASSQPDRIQANYGYTF. CDR3 coding DNA: TGCGCCAGCAGCCAACCGGACCGAATCCAAGCTAACTATGGCTACACCTTC.

The V call is TRBV2, the J call TRBJ2-3, with D maybe TRBD1 (5 bases). V was trimmed by 5 bases and J by 1 base, leaving 13 bases between them. The CDR3 has 15 amino acids. From germline, CDR1 is SNHLY and CDR2 FYNNEI. CDR3: CASSSRQWGTDTQYF. The CDR3 coding sequence is TGTGCCAGCAGTTCACGACAGTGGGGCACAGATACGCAGTATTTT.

The genes are TRBV25-1 and TRBJ2-4; 7 bases are a match to TRBD1. CDR1 MGHDK and CDR2 SYGVNS come from the germline V gene. Trimming removed 3 bases from V and 0 bases from J; junction bases left unmatched: 2. CDR3 length equals 15 residues. The CDR3 DNA sequence: TGTGCCAGCAGTGAGACAGGGATAGCCAAAAACATTCAGTACTTC. Residues: CASSETGIAKNIQYF.

This clonotype turned up a few times. The rearrangement joins TRBV7-9 to TRBJ1-1, with D tentatively TRBD1 (5 bases). Deletions cut 3 bases from V and 5 bases from J, with 13 bases between. In germline, CDR1 is SEHNR, CDR2 FQNEAQ (reference sequence). The CDR3 is 14 amino acids. In nucleotides, the CDR3 is TGTGCCAGCAGCTTGGGGGGAGGTCAGACTGAAGCTTTCTTT. It yields the protein CASSLGGGQTEAFF.

This clonotype was picked up a small number of times. The chain joins TRBV5-1 to TRBJ2-1; tentative D call: TRBD2 (6 bases). The CDR3 loop spans 15 amino acids. Trimming took off 5 bases at V and 0 bases at J, with 12 bases between the two ends. CDR1 is SGHRS, CDR2 YFSETQ, per germline. CDR3 in DNA: TGCGCCAGCAGTGAGGTCGGGAGCTCCTACAATGAGCAGTTCTTC. Translation: CASSEVGSSYNEQFF. Full variable domain (missing parts from reference TRBV5-1 and TRBJ2-1): KAGVTQTPRYLIKTRGQQVTLSCSPISGHRSVSWYQQTPGQGLQFLFEYFSETQRNKGNFPGRFSGRQFSNSRSEMNVSTLELGDSALYLCASSEVGSSYNEQFFGPGTRLTVL.

V and J are TRBV14 and TRBJ1-1; D ambiguous. There are 14 residues in the CDR3. V lost 5 bases, J lost 3 bases, and 13 bases lay in between. Germline V gene lookup returns CDR1 SGHDN and CDR2 FVKESK. The CDR3 nucleotides read TGTGCCAGCAGCGGGCCGAGAGGGCACACTGAAGCTTTCTTT. As protein: CASSGPRGHTEAFF.

This clonotype appeared a few times. This chain uses TRBV7-6 with TRBJ2-5, with TRBD2 as a possible D gene (5 bases). The CDR3 consists of 12 residues. The germline CDR1 and CDR2 sequences are SGHVS and FNYEAQ. The V end was cut by 0 bases, the J end by 9 bases, with 8 bases between. CDR3 loop: CASSLASEAQYF. In nucleotides, the CDR3 is TGTGCCAGCAGCTTAGCTAGCGAGGCCCAGTACTTC.

A remark on this clonotype: This may be a read error, as it is one base from a much larger clone. The CDR3 region has the DNA TGTGCCAGCAGCTTCGACTACAATGAGCAGTTCTTC. Its translation is CASSFDYNEQFF. The chain has TRBV5-6 and TRBJ2-1; D is undetermined. This CDR3 contains 12 residues. Deletions cut 2 bases from V and 3 bases from J, with 3 bases between. Germline-derived CDR1 and CDR2 are SGHDT and YYEEEE.

This clonotype has a handful of counts. The rearrangement uses TRBV12-3 or TRBV12-4 and TRBJ2-3; 11 positions agree with TRBD2. This CDR3 has 18 residues. The V gene end was trimmed by 5 bases and the J gene end by 0 bases; junction bases not matched to a gene: 10. CDR3 in amino acids: CASSAGSSGGTSTDTQYF. CDR3 DNA sequence: TGTGCCAGCAGTGCCGGATCTAGCGGGGGGACTAGCACAGATACGCAGTATTTT.

This clonotype showed up many times. V is TRBV20-1 and J is TRBJ2-3; either TRBD1 or TRBD2 may fit D (5 bases each). Germline CDR1 is DFQATT and CDR2 is SNEGSKA (reference sequence). V gave up 6 bases and J gave up 6 bases, with 13 bases separating them. CDR3 length: 12 residues. CDR3 DNA sequence: TGCAGTGCGGATCGGGGCCTCGATACGCAGTATTTT. It is translated as CSADRGLDTQYF.

This sequence joins TRBV6-5 and TRBJ1-2; 7 bases map to TRBD1. V trimming: 6 bases; J trimming: 3 bases; junction bases outside the gene matches: 7. CDR1 is MNHEY, CDR2 SVGAGI, per germline. The CDR3 is made up of 14 amino acids. The CDR3 bases are TGTGCCAGCAGAAGAACCGGGACAGACTATGGCTACACCTTC. It specifies CASRRTGTDYGYTF.

The chain is built from TRBV7-2 and TRBJ2-6; possible D gene TRBD1, 6 bases. This CDR3 has 15 residues. V lost 4 bases, J lost 0 bases, and 7 bases lay in between. Germline CDR1 SGHTA, CDR2 FQGNSA. The CDR3 loop reads CASSSDSSGANVLTF. For the CDR3, the DNA is TGTGCCAGCAGCTCGGACAGCTCTGGGGCCAACGTCCTGACTTTC.

In this sample, this clonotype turned up many times. This chain joins TRBV20-1 and TRBJ2-3; D not resolved. The V end was cut by 3 bases, the J end by 2 bases, with 3 bases between. The germline gives CDR1 DFQATT, CDR2 SNEGSKA (reference sequence). The CDR3 covers 11 residues. The CDR3 sequence is CSARPTDTQYF. CDR3 sequence (DNA): TGCAGTGCTAGGCCCACAGATACGCAGTATTTT.

The chain carries TRBV20-1 and TRBJ2-3; the match to TRBD2 covers 13 bases. CDR1 is DFQATT, CDR2 SNEGSKA, per germline (reference sequence). After removal of 1 base from V and 3 bases from J, the junction contained 1 base not matched to a gene. The CDR3 has 15 residues. The CDR3 DNA follows: TGCAGTGCTAGAGCACTAGCGGGGGGGACAGATACGCAGTATTTT. Translating it yields CSARALAGGTDTQYF.

This clonotype was seen only once. The chain joins TRBV7-3 to TRBJ2-1, with D unclear. Germline CDR1 and CDR2: SGHTA and FQGTGA. V was shortened by 4 bases and J by 9 bases, with 13 bases between the two germline ends. The CDR3 has 13 residues. The CDR3 here is CASSSTFWSEQFF. The CDR3 bases are TGTGCCAGCAGCTCCACCTTTTGGAGTGAGCAGTTCTTC.

Concerning this clonotype: One junction end disagrees with the germline gene, perhaps due to a read error. This rearrangement joins TRBV7-9 to TRBJ1-6; TRBD1 might be the D (5 bases). CDR1 is SEHNR and CDR2 is FQNEAQ in the germline V gene (reference sequence). The CDR3 sequence is 14 residues long. Written as DNA, the CDR3 is TGTGCCAGCAGCTCTGAGGGACCATATTCACCCATCCACTTT. Translating gives CASSSEGPYSPIHF.

The genes are TRBV11-2 and TRBJ2-3; the D gene is possibly TRBD2 (6 bases). CDR1 is SGHAT, CDR2 FQNNGV, per germline. Trimming shortened V by 5 bases and J by 2 bases, and 17 bases separated the two germline ends. This CDR3 is 16 amino acids long. CDR3 in amino acids: CASSPRGGENTDTQYF. CDR3 in DNA: TGTGCCAGCAGCCCGCGGGGCGGGGAAAACACAGATACGCAGTATTTT.